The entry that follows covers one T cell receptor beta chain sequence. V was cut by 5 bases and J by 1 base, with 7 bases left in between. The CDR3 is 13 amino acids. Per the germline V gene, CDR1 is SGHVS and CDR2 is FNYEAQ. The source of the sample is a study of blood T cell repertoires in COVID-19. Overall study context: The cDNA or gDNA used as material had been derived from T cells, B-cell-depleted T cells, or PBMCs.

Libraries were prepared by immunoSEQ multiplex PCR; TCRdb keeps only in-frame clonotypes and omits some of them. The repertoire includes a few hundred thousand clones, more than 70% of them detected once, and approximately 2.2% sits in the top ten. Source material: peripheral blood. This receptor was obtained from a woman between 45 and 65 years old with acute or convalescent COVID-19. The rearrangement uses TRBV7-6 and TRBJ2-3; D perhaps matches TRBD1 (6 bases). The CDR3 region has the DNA TGTGCCAGCAGCAACAGGGGCACAGATACGCAGTATTTT. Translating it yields CASSNRGTDTQYF.